This T cell receptor (beta chain) was obtained from a study of blood T cells in healthy people across ages. This clonotype appeared many times. Per the germline V gene, CDR1 is MNHEY and CDR2 is SVGEGT. The CDR3 has 12 residues. V lost 2 bases to trimming and J lost 1 base, with 2 bases between them. The second PCR ran roughly 6 to 11 cycles with a sample-barcoded 5' primer and J-beta primers. TCRdb recomputed calls from the 5' RACE reads with MiXCR, one row per CDR3 protein. The repertoire consists of 550,000 to 650,000 distinct CDR3 sequences, with less than 35% occurring once and the leading ten covering roughly 14%.

The source is a woman of 80 years or more in good health. The sequenced material came from blood. The chain combines TRBV6-2 or TRBV6-3 with TRBJ2-5; D call uncertain. This chain's CDR3 is CASSYPQETQYF. For the CDR3, the DNA is TGTGCCAGCAGTTACCCCCAAGAGACCCAGTACTTC.